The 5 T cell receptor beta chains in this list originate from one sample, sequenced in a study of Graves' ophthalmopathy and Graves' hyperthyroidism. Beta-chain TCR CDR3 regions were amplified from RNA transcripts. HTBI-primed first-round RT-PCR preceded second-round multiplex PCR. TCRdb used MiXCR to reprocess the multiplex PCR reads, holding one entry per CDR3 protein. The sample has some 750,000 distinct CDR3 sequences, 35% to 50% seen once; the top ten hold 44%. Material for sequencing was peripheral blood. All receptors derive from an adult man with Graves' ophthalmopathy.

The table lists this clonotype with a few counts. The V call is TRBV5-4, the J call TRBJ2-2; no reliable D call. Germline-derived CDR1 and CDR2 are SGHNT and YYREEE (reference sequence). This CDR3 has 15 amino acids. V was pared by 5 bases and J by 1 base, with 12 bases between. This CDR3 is CASRHKAENTGELFF. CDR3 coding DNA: TGTGCCAGCAGACATAAGGCAGAGAACACCGGGGAGCTGTTTTTT.

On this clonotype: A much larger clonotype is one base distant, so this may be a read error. CDR3 sequence: CSAGLGAPAFF. In DNA, the CDR3 is TGCAGTGCTGGTCTCGGGGCGCCAGCTTTCTTT. The chain carries TRBV20-1 and TRBJ1-1, with D possibly matching TRBD1 (5 bases). The CDR3 loop spans 11 amino acids. CDR1 and CDR2 from the germline V gene are DFQATT and SNEGSKA (reference sequence). Trimming took off 5 bases at V and 10 bases at J, with 14 bases between the two ends.

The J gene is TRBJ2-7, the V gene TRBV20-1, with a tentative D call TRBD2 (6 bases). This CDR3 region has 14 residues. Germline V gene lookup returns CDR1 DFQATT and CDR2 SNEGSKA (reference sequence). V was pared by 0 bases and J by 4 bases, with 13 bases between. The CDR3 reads CSARDSRELYEQYF. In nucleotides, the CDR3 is TGCAGTGCTAGAGACTCCCGGGAGTTGTACGAGCAGTACTTC.

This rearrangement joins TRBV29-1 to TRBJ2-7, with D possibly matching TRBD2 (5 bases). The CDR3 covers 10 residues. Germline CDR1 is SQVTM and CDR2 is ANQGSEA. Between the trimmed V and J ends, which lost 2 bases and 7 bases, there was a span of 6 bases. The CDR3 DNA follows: TGCAGCGTTGAACGGGGTGAGCAGTACTTC. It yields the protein CSVERGEQYF.

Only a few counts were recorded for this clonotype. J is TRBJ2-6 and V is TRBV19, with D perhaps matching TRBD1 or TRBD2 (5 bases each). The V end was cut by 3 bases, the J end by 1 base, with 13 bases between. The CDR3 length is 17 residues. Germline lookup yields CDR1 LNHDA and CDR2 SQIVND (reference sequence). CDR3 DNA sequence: TGTGCCAGTAGTATGGCCGGGGCCCGGTCTGGGGCCAACGTCCTGACTTTC. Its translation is CASSMAGARSGANVLTF. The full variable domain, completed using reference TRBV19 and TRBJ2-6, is DGGITQSPKYLFRKEGQNVTLSCEQNLNHDAMYWYRQDPGQGLRLIYYSQIVNDFQKGDIAEGYSVSREKKESFPLTVTSAQKNPTAFYLCASSMAGARSGANVLTFGAGSRLTVL.